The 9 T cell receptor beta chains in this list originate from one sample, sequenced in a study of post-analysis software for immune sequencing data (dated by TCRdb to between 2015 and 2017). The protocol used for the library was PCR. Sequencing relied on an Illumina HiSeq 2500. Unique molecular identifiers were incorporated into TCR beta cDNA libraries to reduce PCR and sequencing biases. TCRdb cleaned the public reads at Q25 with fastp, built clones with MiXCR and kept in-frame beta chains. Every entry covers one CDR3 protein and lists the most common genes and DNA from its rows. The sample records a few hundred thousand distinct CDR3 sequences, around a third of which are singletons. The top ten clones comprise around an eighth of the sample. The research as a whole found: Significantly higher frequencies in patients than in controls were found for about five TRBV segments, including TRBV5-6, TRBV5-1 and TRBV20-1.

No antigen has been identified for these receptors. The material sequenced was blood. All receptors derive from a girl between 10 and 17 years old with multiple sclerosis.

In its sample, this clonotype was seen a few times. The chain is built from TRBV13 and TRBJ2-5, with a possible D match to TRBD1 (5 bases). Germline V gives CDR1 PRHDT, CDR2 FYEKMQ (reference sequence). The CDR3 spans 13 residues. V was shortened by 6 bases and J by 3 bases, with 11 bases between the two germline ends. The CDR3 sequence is CASRSQGEETQYF. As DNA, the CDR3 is TGTGCCAGCAGATCCCAGGGTGAAGAGACCCAGTACTTC.

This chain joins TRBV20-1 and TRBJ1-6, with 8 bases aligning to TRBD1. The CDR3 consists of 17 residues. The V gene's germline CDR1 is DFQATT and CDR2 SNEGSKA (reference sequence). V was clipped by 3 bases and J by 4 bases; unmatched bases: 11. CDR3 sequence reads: CSARWGVTGAYNSPLHF. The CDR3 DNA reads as TGCAGTGCTAGGTGGGGGGTGACAGGGGCGTATAATTCACCCCTCCACTTT.

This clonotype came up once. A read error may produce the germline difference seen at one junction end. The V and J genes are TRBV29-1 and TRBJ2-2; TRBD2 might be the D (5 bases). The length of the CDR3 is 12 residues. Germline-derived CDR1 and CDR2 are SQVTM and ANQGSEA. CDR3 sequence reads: CSVEKNTGELCF. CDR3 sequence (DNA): TGCAGCGTTGAGAAGAACACCGGGGAGCTGTGTTTT.

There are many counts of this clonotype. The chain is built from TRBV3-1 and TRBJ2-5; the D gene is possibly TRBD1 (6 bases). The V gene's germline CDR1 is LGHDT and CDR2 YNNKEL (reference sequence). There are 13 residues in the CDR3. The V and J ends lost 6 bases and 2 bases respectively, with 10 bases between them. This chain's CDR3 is CASSLQGQETQYF. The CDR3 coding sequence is TGTGCCAGCAGTCTTCAGGGGCAAGAGACCCAGTACTTC.

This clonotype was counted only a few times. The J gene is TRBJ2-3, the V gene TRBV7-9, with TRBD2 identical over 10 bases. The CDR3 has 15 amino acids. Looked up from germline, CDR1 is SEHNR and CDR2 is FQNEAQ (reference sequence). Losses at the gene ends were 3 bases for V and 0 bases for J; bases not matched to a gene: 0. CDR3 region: CASSLGLASTDTQYF. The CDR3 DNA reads TGTGCCAGCAGCTTGGGACTAGCGAGCACAGATACGCAGTATTTT.

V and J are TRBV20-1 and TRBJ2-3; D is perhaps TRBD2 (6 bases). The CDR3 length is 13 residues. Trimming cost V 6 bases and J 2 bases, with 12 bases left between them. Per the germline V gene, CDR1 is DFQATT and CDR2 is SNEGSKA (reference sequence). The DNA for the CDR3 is TGCAGTGCCGCCGGGACTCTCACAGATACGCAGTATTTT. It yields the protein CSAAGTLTDTQYF.

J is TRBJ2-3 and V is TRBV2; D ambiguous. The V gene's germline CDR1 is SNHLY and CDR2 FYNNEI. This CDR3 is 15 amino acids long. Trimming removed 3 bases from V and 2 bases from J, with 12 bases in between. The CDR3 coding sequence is TGTGCCAGCAGTGAGGTCCGCACCGACACAGATACGCAGTATTTT. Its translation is CASSEVRTDTDTQYF. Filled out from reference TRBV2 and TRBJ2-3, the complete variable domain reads EPEVTQTPSHQVTQMGQEVILRCVPISNHLYFYWYRQILGQKVEFLVSFYNNEISEKSEIFDDQFSVERPDGSNFTLKIRSTKLEDSAMYFCASSEVRTDTDTQYFGPGTRLTVL.

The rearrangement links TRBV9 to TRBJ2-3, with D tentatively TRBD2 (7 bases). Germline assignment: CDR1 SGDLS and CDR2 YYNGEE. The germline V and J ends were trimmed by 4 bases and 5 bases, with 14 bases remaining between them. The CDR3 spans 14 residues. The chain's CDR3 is CASSLRGAEDTQYF. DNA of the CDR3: TGTGCCAGCAGCCTCCGGGGGGCCGAAGATACGCAGTATTTT.

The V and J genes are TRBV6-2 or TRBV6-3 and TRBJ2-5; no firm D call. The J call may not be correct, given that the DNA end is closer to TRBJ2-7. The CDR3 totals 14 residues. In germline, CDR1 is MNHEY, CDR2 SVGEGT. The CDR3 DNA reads TGTGCCAGCAGTTACTCCAGTACCACCTACGAGCAGTACTTC. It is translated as CASSYSSTTYEQYF.